Following are 7 T cell receptor beta chains from one sample sequenced in a study of blood T cell repertoires in COVID-19. Using immunoSEQ multiplex PCR, the repertoire was profiled, and TCRdb retains in-frame clones only, with some absent. Altogether around 120,000 clones are present, roughly 89% being singletons, with the ten largest covering roughly 4%. The specimen was peripheral blood. The receptor source for this set is a woman aged 55-70 years with COVID-19, enrolled during active disease.

The chain has TRBV5-4 and TRBJ1-5; 8 bases map to TRBD1. Losses at the gene ends were 4 bases for V and 5 bases for J; bases not matched to a gene: 8. The CDR3 totals 15 residues. Germline V CDR1 and CDR2: SGHNT, YYREEE (reference sequence). The CDR3 protein is CASSEGTGPDQPQHF. For the CDR3, the DNA is TGTGCCAGCAGCGAAGGGACAGGTCCGGATCAGCCCCAGCATTTT.

This sequence joins TRBV7-8 and TRBJ2-1; 9 positions match TRBD1. Germline assignment: CDR1 SGHVS and CDR2 FQNEAQ. The length of the CDR3 is 17 residues. J was trimmed by 11 bases and V by 4 bases; bases with no gene match: 18. The CDR3 region has the DNA TGTGCCAGCAGCTCGACGATACCGGGACAGGGTTTGACTAAGCAGTTCTTC. This sequence encodes CASSSTIPGQGLTKQFF.

Comments on this clone: The junction departs from germline at one end; a sequencing error may be responsible. The chain joins TRBV6-1 to TRBJ1-4; no reliable D call. CDR3 length equals 14 residues. Germline values: CDR1 MNHNS, CDR2 SASEGT. In DNA, the CDR3 is TGTGTCAGCAGTGAAGGGAGCACTAATGAAAAACTGTTTTTT. Protein sequence: CVSSEGSTNEKLFF.

The chain combines TRBV7-9 with TRBJ2-1; 10 nucleotides match TRBD1. There are 14 residues in the CDR3. V dropped 4 bases and J dropped 12; count of bases not matched to a gene: 9. Germline V gene data show CDR1 as SEHNR and CDR2 as FQNEAQ (reference sequence). CDR3 DNA: TGTGCCAGCAGCTACCGGGACAGGGGCTCTGGGCAGTTCTTC. Its translation is CASSYRDRGSGQFF.

The gene calls are TRBV3-1 (or the pseudogene TRBV3-2) and TRBJ2-7; tentative D call: TRBD2 (6 bases). The length of the CDR3 is 12 residues. Germline V lookup: CDR1 LGHDT, CDR2 YNNKEL (reference sequence). The V gene lost 2 bases and the J gene lost 6 bases, with 8 bases spanning the gap. CDR3 loop: CASSQLGGEQYF. In nucleotides, the CDR3 is TGTGCCAGCAGCCAATTGGGGGGCGAGCAGTACTTC.

V usage is TRBV5-1 and J usage is TRBJ2-5, with D tentatively TRBD1 (6 bases). This CDR3 region has 16 residues. With 2 bases removed from V and 4 bases from J, the gap between germline ends came to 18 bases. Per the germline V gene, CDR1 is SGHRS and CDR2 is YFSETQ. Here the CDR3 DNA reads TGCGCCAGCAGCTTAAGCAGGGGATCTATTCGAGAGACCCAGTACTTC. The encoded protein is CASSLSRGSIRETQYF.

The rearrangement links TRBV18 to TRBJ2-2; maybe TRBD1 (6 bases). Trimming shortened V by 4 bases and J by 1 base, and 10 bases separated the two germline ends. This CDR3 contains 15 residues. Germline V gene lookup returns CDR1 KGHSH and CDR2 LQKENI. The chain's CDR3 is CASSRTALNTGELFF. The DNA of the CDR3 is TGTGCCAGCTCACGGACAGCGTTGAACACCGGGGAGCTGTTTTTT.